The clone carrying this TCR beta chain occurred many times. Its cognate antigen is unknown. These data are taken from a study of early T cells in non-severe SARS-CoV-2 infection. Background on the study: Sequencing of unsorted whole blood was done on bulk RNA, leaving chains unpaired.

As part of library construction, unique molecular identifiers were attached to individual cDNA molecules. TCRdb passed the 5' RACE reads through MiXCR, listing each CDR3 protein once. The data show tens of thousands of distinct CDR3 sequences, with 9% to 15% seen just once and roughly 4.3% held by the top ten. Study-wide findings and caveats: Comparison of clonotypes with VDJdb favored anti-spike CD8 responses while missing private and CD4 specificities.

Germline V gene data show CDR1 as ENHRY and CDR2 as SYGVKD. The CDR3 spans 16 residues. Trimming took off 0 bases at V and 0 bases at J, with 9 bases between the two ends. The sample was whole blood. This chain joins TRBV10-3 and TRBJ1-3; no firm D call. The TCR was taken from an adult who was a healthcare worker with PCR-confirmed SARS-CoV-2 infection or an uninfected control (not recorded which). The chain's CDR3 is CAISESGRRSGNTIYF. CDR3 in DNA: TGTGCCATCAGTGAGTCCGGGCGCCGCTCTGGAAACACCATATATTTT.